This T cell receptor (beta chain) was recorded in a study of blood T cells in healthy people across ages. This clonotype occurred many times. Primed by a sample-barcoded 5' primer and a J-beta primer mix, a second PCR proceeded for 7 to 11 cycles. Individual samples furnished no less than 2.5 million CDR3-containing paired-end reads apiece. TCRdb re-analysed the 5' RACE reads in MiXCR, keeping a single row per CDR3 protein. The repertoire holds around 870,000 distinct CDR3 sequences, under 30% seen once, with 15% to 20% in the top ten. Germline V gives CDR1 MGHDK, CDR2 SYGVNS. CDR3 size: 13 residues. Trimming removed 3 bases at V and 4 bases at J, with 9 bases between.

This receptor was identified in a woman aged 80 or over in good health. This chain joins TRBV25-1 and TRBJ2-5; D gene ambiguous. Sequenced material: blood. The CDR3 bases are TGTGCCAGCAGTGAGGACGACCTAGAGACCCAGTACTTC. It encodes CASSEDDLETQYF.